Sequencing of this T cell receptor (beta chain) was carried out in a study of blood T cell repertoires in COVID-19. At the level of the study: Sources were T cells, B-cell-depleted T cells, or PBMCs; the material itself was cDNA or gDNA.

From germline, CDR1 is MDHEN and CDR2 SYDVKM. The CDR3 is made up of 14 amino acids. With 5 bases clipped from V and 5 bases from J, the junction kept 6 bases outside the gene matches. Per the study methods: Amplified reference gene primers provided the basis for estimating nucleated cell counts. Sequenced by immunoSEQ multiplex PCR; TCRdb stores in-frame clones only, minus some. That table gives V, J and clone size, and the DNA gave D and trimming. This sample has 200,000 to 250,000 clones, with nearly 85% found just once. The sequencing input was peripheral blood. This sequence was found in a human donor in a cohort sampled during active COVID-19. The chain has TRBV28 and TRBJ1-2; 9 nucleotides align to TRBD1. The CDR3 here is CASSIPGQGYGYTF. The CDR3 DNA follows: TGTGCCAGCAGTATTCCGGGACAGGGTTATGGCTACACCTTC.